One and the same sample provided the 2 T cell receptor beta chains below, sequenced in a study of blood T cell repertoires in COVID-19. Here immunoSEQ multiplex PCR was the method, and the copy in TCRdb shows in-frame clones only, minus some. The repertoire holds about 240,000 clones, with over 75% as singletons. Source material: peripheral blood. Every receptor here comes from a man aged 30 to 39 who had recovered from COVID-19.

This sequence joins TRBV7-2 and TRBJ1-1; possible D gene TRBD1, 6 bases. This CDR3 has 15 residues. V was clipped by 1 base and J by 1 base, with 10 bases between them. Per germline, CDR1 SGHTA and CDR2 FQGNSA. Here the CDR3 reads CASSLELQGNTEAFF. The CDR3 region has the DNA TGTGCCAGCAGCTTAGAGTTACAGGGGAACACTGAAGCTTTCTTT.

In DNA form, the CDR3 reads TGTGCCAGCAGATCCCCAGCCAGGGGGCCGGGAAACACTGAAGCTTTCTTT. It translates to CASRSPARGPGNTEAFF. This chain connects TRBV7-9 to TRBJ1-1; TRBD1 agrees at 8 bases. Germline loops: CDR1 SEHNR, CDR2 FQNEAQ (reference sequence). The CDR3 length is 17 residues. Unmatched junction bases numbered 14, after V lost 6 bases and J lost 2 bases.